Listed here are 32 T cell receptor beta chains from one sample, sequenced in a study of blood T cell repertoires in COVID-19. The repertoire was sequenced with immunoSEQ multiplex PCR; TCRdb's copy has only in-frame clones and lacks some. The sample consists of fewer than 350,000 clones, around 85% of them appearing once. Sequenced sample: PBMCs or T cells enriched from blood (not recorded which). Receptor source: a woman in her fifties or sixties who had recovered from COVID-19.

CDR3 region: CASSLSGQGIYEQYF. The CDR3 DNA is TGTGCCAGCAGCCTCTCGGGACAGGGGATCTACGAGCAGTACTTC. The V call is TRBV27, the J call TRBJ2-7; 10 nucleotides agree with TRBD1. The CDR3 runs to 15 residues. CDR1 is MNHEY, CDR2 SMNVEV, per germline (reference sequence). The trim removed 6 bases at V and 3 bases at J, leaving 8 bases unmatched.

This chain uses TRBV27 with TRBJ1-2; TRBD1 is a possible D gene (5 bases). Trimming cost V 4 bases and J 0 bases, with 12 bases left between them. The germline CDR1 and CDR2 sequences are MNHEY and SMNVEV (reference sequence). The CDR3 is 15 amino acids. CDR3 residues: CASSSSTAANYGYTF. The CDR3 nucleotides read TGTGCCAGCAGTTCGTCGACAGCAGCTAACTATGGCTACACCTTC.

The chain carries TRBV11-2 and TRBJ2-2, with 8 bases aligning to TRBD2. Germline V CDR1 and CDR2: SGHAT, FQNNGV. V trimming: 8 bases; J trimming: 4 bases; junction bases outside the gene matches: 12. The length of the CDR3 is 16 residues. The CDR3 protein is CASLSLREGRTGELFF. For the CDR3, the DNA is TGTGCCAGCCTTTCCTTACGGGAGGGCCGCACCGGGGAGCTGTTTTTT.

V gene TRBV7-8 combines with J gene TRBJ1-3, with D perhaps matching TRBD1 (6 bases). Looked up from germline, CDR1 is SGHVS and CDR2 is FQNEAQ. The CDR3 spans 16 residues. V was cut by 5 bases and J by 2 bases, with 16 bases left in between. The CDR3 loop is CASSPSQGRTGNTIYF. The DNA for the CDR3 is TGTGCCAGCAGCCCTAGCCAGGGGAGAACTGGAAACACCATATATTTT.

The genes are TRBV5-6 and TRBJ2-7; perhaps TRBD1 as D (6 bases). Germline V gene data show CDR1 as SGHDT and CDR2 as YYEEEE. This CDR3 region has 14 residues. Trimming left V 1 base short and J 0 bases short, with 8 bases between. CDR3 region: CASSLTGRSYEQYF. As DNA, the CDR3 is TGTGCCAGCAGCTTGACAGGGCGCTCCTACGAGCAGTACTTC. Variable domain in full (rest from reference TRBV5-6 and TRBJ2-7): DAGVTQSPTHLIKTRGQQVTLRCSPKSGHDTVSWYQQALGQGPQFIFQYYEEEERQRGNFPDRFSGHQFPNYSSELNVNALLLGDSALYLCASSLTGRSYEQYFGPGTRLTVT.

This clone was observed once. V usage is TRBV30 and J usage is TRBJ1-1, with 9 bases that match TRBD1. The CDR3 sequence is 12 residues long. Unmatched junction bases numbered 4, after V lost 5 bases and J lost 6 bases. Per the germline V gene, CDR1 is GTSNPN and CDR2 is SVGIG (reference sequence). CDR3 loop: CAWRDRAPEAFF. As DNA, the CDR3 is TGTGCCTGGCGGGACAGGGCCCCTGAAGCTTTCTTT.

Remarks on this clone: An end of the junction does not agree with germline; a read error may underlie this. This chain joins TRBV7-9 and TRBJ2-7, with a tentative D call TRBD1 (6 bases). CDR1 is SEHNR, CDR2 FQNEAQ, per germline (reference sequence). This CDR3 spans 14 amino acids. CDR3 bases: TGTGCCAGCAGGGCCCTGGGGGCTTCCTCCGAGCAGTACTTC. This codes for CASRALGASSEQYF.

This clone was seen a single time. This chain links TRBV7-3 with TRBJ1-1; 7 nucleotides line up with TRBD1. Germline V gene lookup returns CDR1 SGHTA and CDR2 FQGTGA. CDR3 length: 19 residues. V shed 0 bases, J shed 5 bases, and the junction held 18 bases outside the gene matches. As DNA, the CDR3 is TGTGCCAGCAGCTTAACAGGCGTGAACAGGGGTACTCGAGGGACTGAAGCTTTCTTT. Its translation is CASSLTGVNRGTRGTEAFF.

This chain joins TRBV7-8 and TRBJ1-5; D is perhaps TRBD1 (5 bases). This CDR3 has 20 amino acids. Germline loops: CDR1 SGHVS, CDR2 FQNEAQ. The germline V and J ends were trimmed by 4 bases and 4 bases, with 29 bases remaining between them. This CDR3 is CASSSRIRGVFGGRNQPQHF. The DNA of the CDR3 is TGTGCCAGCAGCTCAAGAATCCGGGGAGTCTTCGGGGGTCGTAATCAGCCCCAGCATTTT.

This clone was observed once. The CDR3 nucleotides read TGTGCCAGCAGCTTAGCGGGACTCAGTACAGATACGCAGTATTTT. It codes for CASSLAGLSTDTQYF. The chain recombines TRBV11-2 with TRBJ2-3; D perhaps matches TRBD2 (6 bases). This CDR3 has 15 residues. The ends were cut back, 1 base at V and 3 bases at J, with 11 bases in the middle. Germline loops: CDR1 SGHAT, CDR2 FQNNGV.

The rearrangement links TRBV5-1 to TRBJ1-3; perhaps TRBD1 as D (5 bases). The ends were cut back, 0 bases at V and 4 bases at J, with 8 bases in the middle. The germline CDR1 and CDR2 sequences are SGHRS and YFSETQ. The CDR3 has 14 residues. The CDR3 region is CASSLAGLGNTIYF. The CDR3 nucleotides are TGCGCCAGCAGCTTGGCAGGGTTGGGAAACACCATATATTTT.

This chain links TRBV19 with TRBJ2-1; 7 bases map to TRBD2. Trimming cost V 3 bases and J 2 bases; bases outside gene matches: 7. Germline values: CDR1 LNHDA, CDR2 SQIVND (reference sequence). The CDR3 totals 16 residues. The CDR3 region has the DNA TGTGCCAGTAGTATTTGGCTAGCGGACCCCTACAATGAGCAGTTCTTC. It encodes CASSIWLADPYNEQFF.

This clone was seen a single time. The gene calls are TRBV9 and TRBJ1-3; 7 bases fit TRBD1. The V gene end was trimmed by 0 bases and the J gene end by 0 bases; junction bases not matched to a gene: 0. The length of the CDR3 is 15 residues. Per the germline V gene, CDR1 is SGDLS and CDR2 is YYNGEE. The CDR3 loop reads CASSVDRGSGNTIYF. In nucleotides, the CDR3 is TGTGCCAGCAGCGTAGACAGGGGCTCTGGAAACACCATATATTTT.

The V and J genes are TRBV9 and TRBJ1-4, with 7 bases that match TRBD1. CDR3 size: 16 residues. V was pared by 0 bases and J by 4 bases, with 6 bases of the junction left unmatched. The germline V gene encodes CDR1 SGDLS and CDR2 YYNGEE. The CDR3 nucleotides read TGTGCCAGCAGCGTAGGAGCCCGGGACAGTAATGAAAAACTGTTTTTT. It encodes CASSVGARDSNEKLFF. The full variable domain, its missing parts supplied by reference TRBV9 and TRBJ1-4, is DSGVTQTPKHLITATGQRVTLRCSPRSGDLSVYWYQQSLDQGLQFLIQYYNGEERAKGNILERFSAQQFPDLHSELNLSSLELGDSALYFCASSVGARDSNEKLFFGSGTQLSVL.

The chain uses TRBV9 and TRBJ2-3; TRBD2 agrees at 9 bases. CDR3 length equals 16 residues. V was clipped by 1 base and J by 3 bases; unmatched bases: 6. Germline V gene sequence: CDR1 SGDLS, CDR2 YYNGEE. The DNA for the CDR3 is TGTGCCAGCAGCGTAACGGAAGGACTAGCGACAGATACGCAGTATTTT. Amino acids: CASSVTEGLATDTQYF.

This chain links TRBV15 with TRBJ1-4, with 9 bases matching TRBD1. This CDR3 region has 13 residues. The germline gives CDR1 LNHNV, CDR2 YYDKDF (reference sequence). Trimming cost V 3 bases and J 7 bases; bases outside gene matches: 0. CDR3 sequence (DNA): TGTGCCACCAGCAGGGACAGGGGTGAAAAACTGTTTTTT. This translates into CATSRDRGEKLFF. Variable domain in full (rest from reference TRBV15 and TRBJ1-4): DAMVIQNPRYQVTQFGKPVTLSCSQTLNHNVMYWYQQKSSQAPKLLFHYYDKDFNNEADTPDNFQSRRPNTSFCFLDIRSPGLGDTAMYLCATSRDRGEKLFFGSGTQLSVL.

The chain is built from TRBV27 and TRBJ2-4, with 7 bases fitting TRBD1. Trimming took 6 bases from V and 8 from J; bases not matched to a gene: 7. The CDR3 consists of 13 residues. Germline V gene data show CDR1 as MNHEY and CDR2 as SMNVEV (reference sequence). This chain's CDR3 is CASRPTGVDIQYF. For the CDR3, the DNA is TGTGCCAGCAGACCAACAGGGGTCGACATTCAGTACTTC.

The chain couples TRBV18 to TRBJ1-5; perhaps TRBD1 as D (6 bases). The germline V gene encodes CDR1 KGHSH and CDR2 LQKENI. The CDR3 is made up of 17 amino acids. With 2 bases removed from V and 10 bases from J, the gap between germline ends came to 24 bases. CDR3 sequence reads: CASSPSVQGGAWSPQHF. CDR3 nucleotides: TGTGCCAGCTCACCATCCGTTCAAGGGGGGGCTTGGAGCCCCCAGCATTTT.

The CDR3 sequence is CASSFGQGWDTQYF. The CDR3 DNA reads TGTGCCAGCAGCTTTGGTCAGGGCTGGGATACGCAGTATTTT. This chain uses TRBV7-9 with TRBJ2-3; tentative D call: TRBD1 (5 bases). CDR3 size: 14 residues. V gave up 3 bases and J gave up 6 bases, with 13 bases separating them. CDR1 and CDR2 from the germline V gene are SEHNR and FQNEAQ (reference sequence). Based on the CDR3 plus reference TRBV7-9 and TRBJ2-3, the full variable domain is DTGVSQNPRHKITKRGQNVTFRCDPISEHNRLYWYRQTLGQGPEFLTYFQNEAQLEKSRLLSDRFSAERPKGSFSTLEIQRTEQGDSAMYLCASSFGQGWDTQYFGPGTRLTVL.

The chain couples TRBV29-1 to TRBJ1-2; D call uncertain. The CDR3 spans 14 residues. Trimming removed 5 bases from V and 4 bases from J, with 17 bases in between. Germline-derived CDR1 and CDR2 are SQVTM and ANQGSEA. CDR3 DNA sequence: TGCAGCGTTTTGTCTACTATCCTGGGCTATGGCTACACCTTC. Translated, it gives CSVLSTILGYGYTF.

This clone was counted a few times. The V call is TRBV6-5, the J call TRBJ2-7; perhaps TRBD2 as D (6 bases). V lost 7 bases, J lost 0 bases, and 10 bases lay in between. Germline-derived CDR1 and CDR2 are MNHEY and SVGAGI. The CDR3 contains 13 residues. The CDR3 is CASTGANSYEQYF. The CDR3, as DNA: TGTGCCAGCACGGGAGCGAACTCCTACGAGCAGTACTTC.

V and J are TRBV7-9 and TRBJ1-5; 10 bases fit TRBD1. From germline, CDR1 is SEHNR and CDR2 FQNEAQ (reference sequence). Trimming took 3 bases from V and 9 from J; bases not matched to a gene: 8. This CDR3 contains 15 residues. CDR3 sequence: CASSFGGTGDRPQHF. The CDR3 bases are TGTGCCAGCAGCTTCGGGGGGACAGGGGATCGGCCCCAGCATTTT.

This clone was picked up a small number of times. DNA for the CDR3: TGTGCCAGCAGCCCCAAAGTACGGACTGAAGCTTTCTTT. It is translated as CASSPKVRTEAFF. The rearrangement links TRBV11-2 to TRBJ1-1; D is unclear. The CDR3 covers 13 residues. CDR1 and CDR2 (germline): SGHAT, FQNNGV. Between the trimmed V and J ends, which lost 5 bases and 5 bases, there was a span of 12 bases. The variable domain in full, completed from reference TRBV11-2 and TRBJ1-1, reads EAGVAQSPRYKIIEKRQSVAFWCNPISGHATLYWYQQILGQGPKLLIQFQNNGVVDDSQLPKDRFSAERLKGVDSTLKIQPAKLEDSAVYLCASSPKVRTEAFFGQGTRLTVV.

The chain combines TRBV9 with TRBJ2-5; D perhaps matches TRBD2 (6 bases). The CDR3 is 13 residues long. CDR1 and CDR2 from the germline V gene are SGDLS and YYNGEE. Trimming removed 4 bases from V and 3 bases from J, with 10 bases in between. CDR3 in DNA: TGTGCCAGCAGCCTTGGAGGGGAAGAGACCCAGTACTTC. Translated: CASSLGGEETQYF. Full variable domain (outside the CDR3, taken from reference TRBV9 and TRBJ2-5): DSGVTQTPKHLITATGQRVTLRCSPRSGDLSVYWYQQSLDQGLQFLIQYYNGEERAKGNILERFSAQQFPDLHSELNLSSLELGDSALYFCASSLGGEETQYFGPGTRLLVL.

V and J are TRBV7-3 and TRBJ2-2; D gene ambiguous. Germline loops: CDR1 SGHTA, CDR2 FQGTGA. This CDR3 is 13 amino acids long. The V and J ends lost 4 bases and 0 bases respectively, with 3 bases between them. CDR3 sequence: CASSSPNTGELFF. In nucleotides, the CDR3 is TGTGCCAGCAGCTCTCCGAACACCGGGGAGCTGTTTTTT. Full variable domain (remainder filled in from reference TRBV7-3 and TRBJ2-2): GAGVSQTPSNKVTEKGKYVELRCDPISGHTALYWYRQSLGQGPEFLIYFQGTGAADDSGLPNDRFFAVRPEGSVSTLKIQRTERGDSAVYLCASSSPNTGELFFGEGSRLTVL.

The J gene is TRBJ1-3, the V gene TRBV10-2; D ambiguous. The CDR3 sequence is 11 residues long. The germline V gene has CDR1 WSHSY and CDR2 SAAADI. The V end was cut by 9 bases, the J end by 8 bases, with 11 bases between. CDR3 sequence (DNA): TGCGCCAGTATATGGGGAGACACCATATATTTT. Amino acid sequence: CASIWGDTIYF.

This chain connects TRBV6-1 to TRBJ1-6; the match to TRBD1 covers 11 bases. CDR3 length equals 18 residues. The ends lost 2 bases at V and 3 bases at J; junction bases unmatched: 6. Looked up from germline, CDR1 is MNHNS and CDR2 is SASEGT. For the CDR3, the DNA is TGTGCCAGCAGTGAATGGGACAGGGGGTCATTCTATAATTCACCCCTCCACTTT. It yields the protein CASSEWDRGSFYNSPLHF.

The rearrangement links TRBV30 to TRBJ1-3; the D gene is possibly TRBD1 (6 bases). The ends were cut back, 2 bases at V and 2 bases at J, with 10 bases in the middle. In germline, CDR1 is GTSNPN, CDR2 SVGIG (reference sequence). The CDR3 has 14 amino acids. CDR3 residues: CAWSPNRAGNTIYF. CDR3 sequence (DNA): TGTGCCTGGAGTCCCAACAGGGCTGGAAACACCATATATTTT.

This CDR3 reads CASSPLDRVVQETQYF. The CDR3 region has the DNA TGTGCCAGCAGCCCCTTGGACAGGGTGGTTCAAGAGACCCAGTACTTC. This chain uses TRBV3-1 (or the pseudogene TRBV3-2) with TRBJ2-5; TRBD1 agrees at 8 bases. The CDR3 sequence is 16 residues long. V lost 4 bases to trimming and J lost 2 bases; unmatched junction nucleotides: 9. CDR1 is LGHDT, CDR2 YNNKEL, per germline (reference sequence).

The chain recombines TRBV18 with TRBJ1-1, with TRBD1 identical over 8 bases. J lost 8 bases, V lost 4 bases, and 3 bases had no gene match. Looked up from germline, CDR1 is KGHSH and CDR2 is LQKENI. The CDR3 has 12 amino acids. The CDR3 region is CASSQDRVEAFF. DNA for the CDR3: TGTGCCAGCTCACAGGACAGGGTGGAAGCTTTCTTT.

The V and J genes are TRBV3-1 (or the pseudogene TRBV3-2) and TRBJ2-7; 15 positions agree with TRBD2. The V gene end was trimmed by 4 bases and the J gene end by 2 bases; junction bases not matched to a gene: 3. The CDR3 consists of 16 residues. CDR1 and CDR2 from the germline V gene are LGHDT and YNNKEL (reference sequence). The CDR3 spells CASSPRTSGGAYEQYF. The CDR3 nucleotides read TGTGCCAGCAGCCCCCGGACTAGCGGGGGGGCCTACGAGCAGTACTTC.

Regarding this clone: The same CDR3 is also encoded by other DNA sequences in this sample. The rearrangement links TRBV5-1 to TRBJ1-1; 8 bases are a match to TRBD1. Germline V gene lookup returns CDR1 SGHRS and CDR2 YFSETQ. J lost 1 base, V lost 4 bases, and 3 bases had no gene match. This CDR3 is 14 amino acids long. The CDR3, as DNA: TGCGCCAGCAGCCCGACAGGGGCGAACACTGAAGCTTTCTTT. Amino acid sequence: CASSPTGANTEAFF.